The 32 T cell receptor beta chains below come from one sample, sequenced in a study of cytotoxic CD8 clonotypes in ibrutinib-treated CLL. TCRdb keeps only in-frame clones here, not all; method: immunoSEQ multiplex PCR. The sample records 300,000 or so clones, approximately 67% being singletons. The specimen was PBMCs, collected after 36 months of ibrutinib treatment. The receptors derive from a human donor with chronic lymphocytic leukemia.

The genes are TRBV29-1 and TRBJ1-2, with D unresolved. This CDR3 contains 14 residues. Germline V gene sequence: CDR1 SQVTM, CDR2 ANQGSEA. V was pared by 3 bases and J by 7 bases, with 18 bases between. The CDR3 reads CSVDTGPMDGGYTF. CDR3 DNA sequence: TGCAGCGTTGATACCGGGCCGATGGATGGTGGCTACACCTTC. The variable domain in full, with the rest retrieved from reference TRBV29-1 and TRBJ1-2, is SAVISQKPSRDICQRGTSLTIQCQVDSQVTMMFWYRQQPGQSLTLIATANQGSEATYESGFVIDKFPISRPNLTFSTLTVSNMSPEDSSIYLCSVDTGPMDGGYTFGSGTRLTVV.

V and J are TRBV7-2 and TRBJ1-4, with 7 bases aligning to TRBD1. Germline V gene lookup returns CDR1 SGHTA and CDR2 FQGNSA. V lost 8 bases, J lost 5 bases, and 5 bases stayed unmatched. The CDR3 totals 13 residues. The CDR3 sequence is CASATGTNEKLFF. For the CDR3, the DNA is TGTGCCAGCGCGACAGGGACGAATGAAAAACTGTTTTTT.

V gene TRBV2 combines with J gene TRBJ1-5; D remains ambiguous. Germline CDR1 reads SNHLY; CDR2 reads FYNNEI. The CDR3 contains 12 residues. With 3 bases removed from V and 5 bases from J, the gap between germline ends came to 5 bases. DNA of the CDR3: TGTGCCAGCAGTGATGAGGATCAGCCCCAGCATTTT. This codes for CASSDEDQPQHF.

The chain carries TRBV23-1 and TRBJ1-5; D remains ambiguous. TRBV23-1 is an ORF; its function is uncertain. With 9 bases removed from V and 0 bases from J, the gap between germline ends came to 9 bases. The CDR3 covers 13 residues. The CDR3 region has the DNA TGCGCCAGAAAAGACACTAGCAATCAGCCCCAGCATTTT. Translating it yields CARKDTSNQPQHF.

The chain carries TRBV29-1 and TRBJ2-7; D gene ambiguous. CDR1 is SQVTM and CDR2 is ANQGSEA in the germline V gene. Deletions cut 3 bases from V and 2 bases from J, with 11 bases between. There are 13 residues in the CDR3. CDR3 region: CSVDVGFPYEQYF. For the CDR3, the DNA is TGCAGCGTTGACGTGGGCTTCCCCTACGAGCAGTACTTC.

This clone was seen once. The CDR3 region has the DNA TGTGCCAGCAGTTTCGGTAGTGGGACAAAGCCCCAGCATTTT. The encoded protein is CASSFGSGTKPQHF. This chain uses TRBV28 with TRBJ1-5; perhaps TRBD1 as D (6 bases). Trimming cost V 3 bases and J 8 bases, with 14 bases left between them. Germline lookup yields CDR1 MDHEN and CDR2 SYDVKM. This CDR3 has 14 amino acids.

This clone appeared a few times. The chain joins TRBV28 to TRBJ1-5; D uncertain. CDR1 is MDHEN and CDR2 is SYDVKM in the germline V gene. The length of the CDR3 is 14 residues. V lost 1 base and J lost 4, with 8 bases in between. In nucleotides, the CDR3 is TGTGCCAGCAGTTTATTCAGCCTGAATCAGCCCCAGCATTTT. Protein sequence: CASSLFSLNQPQHF.

This clone appeared a few times. The chain combines TRBV5-1 with TRBJ2-7, with 9 nucleotides matching TRBD2. CDR1 is SGHRS, CDR2 YFSETQ, per germline. V shed 2 bases, J shed 4 bases, and the junction held 7 bases outside the gene matches. This CDR3 is 15 amino acids long. DNA of the CDR3: TGCGCCAGCAGCTTAGCGGGAGGCCCTGGTTACGAGCAGTACTTC. Translated: CASSLAGGPGYEQYF.

This clone showed up just a few times. The V gene is TRBV28, the J gene TRBJ1-2; no firm D call. With 6 bases removed from V and 7 bases from J, the gap between germline ends came to 12 bases. The CDR3 loop spans 12 amino acids. In germline, CDR1 is MDHEN, CDR2 SYDVKM. The CDR3 loop reads CASSTTLTGYTF. CDR3 bases: TGTGCCAGCAGCACGACCCTCACTGGCTACACCTTC.

This clone showed up just a few times. V usage is TRBV6-6 and J usage is TRBJ2-1; 9 bases are a match to TRBD2. This CDR3 is 16 amino acids long. The germline V gene has CDR1 MNHNY and CDR2 SVGAGI (reference sequence). With V trimmed by 5 bases and J by 0 bases, 5 bases remained unmatched. The CDR3 is CASSRWTSASYNEQFF. The CDR3, as DNA: TGTGCCAGCAGTAGATGGACTAGCGCCTCCTACAATGAGCAGTTCTTC.

The CDR3 sequence is CASSLSPSYEQYF. DNA of the CDR3: TGTGCCAGCAGCCTATCCCCGTCGTACGAGCAGTACTTC. The rearrangement uses TRBV7-2 and TRBJ2-7; unclear D gene. Trimming removed 5 bases from V and 4 bases from J, with 12 bases in between. CDR3 length: 13 amino acids. Germline V gene data show CDR1 as SGHTA and CDR2 as FQGNSA.

This rearrangement joins TRBV5-3 to TRBJ1-1; maybe TRBD1 (5 bases). TRBV5-3 qualifies as an ORF whose function is uncertain. This CDR3 contains 15 residues. V was cut by 1 base and J by 5 bases, with 15 bases left in between. CDR3 in DNA: TGTGCCAGAAGCTTGAGGGGTATCAAGACGACTGAAGCTTTCTTT. It codes for CARSLRGIKTTEAFF.

The rearrangement joins TRBV29-1 to TRBJ2-1, with 8 nucleotides matching TRBD1. Looked up from germline, CDR1 is SQVTM and CDR2 is ANQGSEA. The CDR3 sequence is 15 residues long. V lost 6 bases to trimming and J lost 3 bases; unmatched junction nucleotides: 10. CDR3 region: CSVVRQGAVYNEQFF. CDR3 DNA: TGCAGCGTCGTGCGGCAGGGGGCGGTCTACAATGAGCAGTTCTTC.

V is TRBV4-1 and J is TRBJ2-3; 8 nucleotides match TRBD1. CDR1 MGHRA and CDR2 YSYEKL come from the germline V gene. J gave up 2 bases and V 1 base, and 5 bases lay outside the gene matches. The CDR3 runs 16 residues. The CDR3 loop reads CASSQVDRAYTDTQYF. In DNA, the CDR3 is TGCGCCAGCAGCCAAGTGGACAGGGCCTACACAGATACGCAGTATTTT.

The CDR3 sequence: CASSIFWDMNTEAFF. The CDR3 coding sequence is TGTGCCAGTAGTATCTTTTGGGACATGAACACTGAAGCTTTCTTT. J is TRBJ1-1 and V is TRBV19, with D possibly matching TRBD1 (6 bases). This CDR3 region has 15 residues. V was shortened by 3 bases and J by 0 bases, with 11 bases between the two germline ends. The germline V gene has CDR1 LNHDA and CDR2 SQIVND (reference sequence). Filled out from reference TRBV19 and TRBJ1-1, the complete variable domain reads DGGITQSPKYLFRKEGQNVTLSCEQNLNHDAMYWYRQDPGQGLRLIYYSQIVNDFQKGDIAEGYSVSREKKESFPLTVTSAQKNPTAFYLCASSIFWDMNTEAFFGQGTRLTVV.

Here the CDR3 DNA reads TGTGCCATCAGCCGGGACAGGGGGCCCTATGGCTACACCTTC. Translated: CAISRDRGPYGYTF. The chain has TRBV10-3 and TRBJ1-2, with 12 bases that match TRBD1. The V and J ends lost 6 bases and 4 bases, in that order; junction bases with no gene match: 3. CDR3 size: 14 residues. Germline V gives CDR1 ENHRY, CDR2 SYGVKD.

The genes are TRBV18 and TRBJ1-1; TRBD1 aligns across 7 bases. The CDR3 covers 17 residues. J gave up 4 bases and V 2 bases, and 13 bases lay outside the gene matches. Germline values: CDR1 KGHSH, CDR2 LQKENI. CDR3 nucleotide sequence: TGTGCCAGCTCACCAAAGCGGAGGGGGCAGGGGTCCACTGAAGCTTTCTTT. Translated: CASSPKRRGQGSTEAFF.

This clone was seen only once. The chain combines TRBV27 with TRBJ1-2; no clear D gene. Germline values: CDR1 MNHEY, CDR2 SMNVEV (reference sequence). The CDR3 sequence is 13 residues long. Trimming removed 2 bases at V and 7 bases at J, with 11 bases between. DNA for the CDR3: TGTGCCAGCAGTTTAGACGGGGTTAGTGGCTACACCTTC. Translating gives CASSLDGVSGYTF.

In its sample, this clone was seen once. The chain has TRBV15 and TRBJ2-3; 9 bases are a match to TRBD1. Unmatched junction bases numbered 8, after V lost 3 bases and J lost 1 base. The CDR3 has 17 amino acids. Germline CDR1 is LNHNV and CDR2 is YYDKDF (reference sequence). This CDR3 is CATSRCNRGLCTDTQYF. CDR3 nucleotide sequence: TGTGCCACCAGCAGGTGTAACAGGGGGCTATGCACAGATACGCAGTATTTT.

This clone was detected only once. This sequence joins TRBV29-1 and TRBJ1-1; D is ambiguous. This CDR3 region has 12 residues. Germline CDR1 is SQVTM and CDR2 is ANQGSEA. V was cut by 0 bases and J by 6 bases, with 8 bases left in between. CDR3 bases: TGCAGCGTTGAAGAGAACAGTGCTGAAGCTTTCTTT. Translated, it gives CSVEENSAEAFF.

This rearrangement joins TRBV18 to TRBJ2-1; 8 positions agree with TRBD2. The CDR3 spans 14 residues. Germline trimming cut 5 bases from V and 4 bases from J; bases unmatched to any gene: 4. Germline V CDR1 and CDR2: KGHSH, LQKENI. CDR3 sequence: CASSAGTRYNEQFF. CDR3 DNA sequence: TGTGCCAGCTCAGCCGGGACTAGGTACAATGAGCAGTTCTTC. The variable domain in full, with the rest retrieved from reference TRBV18 and TRBJ2-1, is NAGVMQNPRHLVRRRGQEARLRCSPMKGHSHVYWYRQLPEEGLKFMVYLQKENIIDESGMPKERFSAEFPKEGPSILRIQQVVRGDSAAYFCASSAGTRYNEQFFGPGTRLTVL.

This sequence joins TRBV7-8 and TRBJ2-3, with D tentatively TRBD2 (6 bases). Germline-derived CDR1 and CDR2 are SGHVS and FQNEAQ. CDR3 length: 16 residues. Trimming pared 2 bases from V and 3 bases from J, leaving 15 bases between. CDR3 DNA: TGTGCCAGCAGCTTATCGGGGGACGATCGAACAGATACGCAGTATTTT. Protein: CASSLSGDDRTDTQYF. The full variable domain, completed using reference TRBV7-8 and TRBJ2-3, is GAGVSQSPRYKVAKRGQDVALRCDPISGHVSLFWYQQALGQGPEFLTYFQNEAQLDKSGLPSDRFFAERPEGSVSTLKIQRTQQEDSAVYLCASSLSGDDRTDTQYFGPGTRLTVL.

The V and J genes are TRBV7-6 and TRBJ2-3; TRBD2 aligns across 10 bases. The germline gives CDR1 SGHVS, CDR2 FNYEAQ. This CDR3 has 15 amino acids. The junction had 8 bases not matched to a gene; V was cut back by 2 bases and J by 9 bases. The CDR3 here is CASSLRGVSGRTQYF. The CDR3 DNA reads TGTGCCAGCAGCTTACGAGGGGTTAGCGGGAGGACGCAGTATTTT.

This clone was observed a few times. This chain links TRBV2 with TRBJ1-6, with 9 positions matching TRBD1. Germline CDR1 is SNHLY and CDR2 is FYNNEI. The CDR3 has 14 residues. J was trimmed by 5 bases and V by 7 bases; bases with no gene match: 3. For the CDR3, the DNA is TGTGCCAGCACAGGGGACAGGGATAATTCACCCCTCCACTTT. It is translated as CASTGDRDNSPLHF.

The chain recombines TRBV19 with TRBJ2-1, with 15 bases matching TRBD2. CDR1 is LNHDA and CDR2 is SQIVND in the germline V gene (reference sequence). This CDR3 has 15 residues. With 8 bases clipped from V and 2 bases from J, the junction kept 1 base outside the gene matches. The CDR3 loop reads CASRTSGGAYNEQFF. The CDR3 DNA reads TGTGCCAGTCGGACTAGCGGGGGGGCCTACAATGAGCAGTTCTTC. Drawing the rest from reference TRBV19 and TRBJ2-1, the complete variable domain is DGGITQSPKYLFRKEGQNVTLSCEQNLNHDAMYWYRQDPGQGLRLIYYSQIVNDFQKGDIAEGYSVSREKKESFPLTVTSAQKNPTAFYLCASRTSGGAYNEQFFGPGTRLTVL.

This clone was recorded many times. The chain is built from TRBV7-9 and TRBJ2-3; TRBD1 is a possible D gene (6 bases). The CDR3 has 15 amino acids. Between the trimmed V and J ends, which lost 3 bases and 2 bases, there was a span of 12 bases. CDR1 SEHNR and CDR2 FQNEAQ come from the germline V gene (reference sequence). This chain's CDR3 is CASSFRGSPTDTQYF. CDR3 DNA: TGTGCCAGCAGCTTCAGGGGCTCTCCCACAGATACGCAGTATTTT.

This clone has just one count. The V gene is TRBV5-1, the J gene TRBJ1-2, with D unclear. Germline lookup yields CDR1 SGHRS and CDR2 YFSETQ. Deletions cut 7 bases from V and 0 bases from J, with 13 bases between. The CDR3 covers 14 residues. CDR3 in amino acids: CASRLSAANYGYTF. CDR3 sequence (DNA): TGCGCCAGCCGCCTCTCGGCTGCTAACTATGGCTACACCTTC.

The chain joins TRBV27 to TRBJ2-5; D gene unclear. CDR1 is MNHEY, CDR2 SMNVEV, per germline (reference sequence). CDR3 length equals 14 residues. V shed 3 bases and J shed 0 bases, with 8 bases lying between them. The CDR3 loop reads CASSFVGNQETQYF. In DNA form, the CDR3 reads TGTGCCAGCAGTTTCGTCGGCAACCAAGAGACCCAGTACTTC.

This clone was detected a few times. This chain joins TRBV15 and TRBJ2-4; a weak D match, TRBD1 (6 bases). The CDR3 has 13 residues. Between the trimmed V and J ends, which lost 1 base and 6 bases, there was a span of 7 bases. Germline values: CDR1 LNHNV, CDR2 YYDKDF (reference sequence). The chain's CDR3 is CATSRATGNIQYF. The CDR3 DNA follows: TGTGCCACCAGCAGAGCGACAGGAAACATTCAGTACTTC.

The chain couples TRBV10-3 to TRBJ1-6, with D hard to call. This CDR3 region has 12 residues. V lost 8 bases to trimming and J lost 8 bases, with 10 bases between them. The germline gives CDR1 ENHRY, CDR2 SYGVKD. The CDR3 region is CAIGSSDSPLHF. The CDR3 nucleotides are TGTGCCATCGGGAGCTCAGATTCACCCCTCCACTTT.

The chain carries TRBV7-3 and TRBJ1-6; 7 bases line up with TRBD1. The CDR3 consists of 13 residues. J lost 10 bases, V lost 5 bases, and 5 bases had no gene match. Per germline, CDR1 SGHTA and CDR2 FQGTGA. The CDR3 region has the DNA TGTGCCAGCAGCGAGGGGGCAGGCTCACCCCTCCACTTT. It encodes CASSEGAGSPLHF.

The chain links TRBV6-4 to TRBJ1-1; D not certain. Germline lookup yields CDR1 MRHNA and CDR2 SNTAGT. The CDR3 has 13 amino acids. With 5 bases removed from V and 2 bases from J, the gap between germline ends came to 9 bases. The CDR3 here is CASSSQANTEAFF. The DNA for the CDR3 is TGTGCCAGCAGTAGCCAGGCTAACACTGAAGCTTTCTTT.